This T cell receptor (beta chain) was captured in a study of technical replicates of blood from several donors. TCRdb keeps only in-frame clones here, not all; method: immunoSEQ multiplex PCR. The sample consists of some 60,000 clones, more than 70% of them appearing once. Trimming left V 5 bases short and J 2 bases short, with 12 bases between. This CDR3 is built from 14 residues. Per germline, CDR1 KGHSH and CDR2 LQKENI. The V gene is TRBV18, the J gene TRBJ1-2; perhaps TRBD1 as D (5 bases). The sequence was collected from a human donor in good health. Some clones in this sample may be carry-over from other donors' samples. Sequencing was carried out using PBMCs. The CDR3: CASSGAGQNYGYTF. DNA of the CDR3: TGTGCCAGCTCAGGGGCAGGGCAGAACTATGGCTACACCTTC.